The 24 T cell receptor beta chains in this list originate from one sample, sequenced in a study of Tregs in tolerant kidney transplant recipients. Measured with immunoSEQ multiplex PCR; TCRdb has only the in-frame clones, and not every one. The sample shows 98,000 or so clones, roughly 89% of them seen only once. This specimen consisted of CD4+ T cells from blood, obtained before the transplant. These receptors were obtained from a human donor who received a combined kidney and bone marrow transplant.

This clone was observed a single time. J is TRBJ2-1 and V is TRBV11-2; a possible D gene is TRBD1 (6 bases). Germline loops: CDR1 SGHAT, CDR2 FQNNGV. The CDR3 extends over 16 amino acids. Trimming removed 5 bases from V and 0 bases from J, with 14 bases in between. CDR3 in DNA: TGTGCCAGCAGCCAAATGAGGACAGACTCCTACAATGAGCAGTTCTTC. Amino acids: CASSQMRTDSYNEQFF. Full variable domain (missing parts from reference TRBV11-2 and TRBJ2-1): EAGVAQSPRYKIIEKRQSVAFWCNPISGHATLYWYQQILGQGPKLLIQFQNNGVVDDSQLPKDRFSAERLKGVDSTLKIQPAKLEDSAVYLCASSQMRTDSYNEQFFGPGTRLTVL.

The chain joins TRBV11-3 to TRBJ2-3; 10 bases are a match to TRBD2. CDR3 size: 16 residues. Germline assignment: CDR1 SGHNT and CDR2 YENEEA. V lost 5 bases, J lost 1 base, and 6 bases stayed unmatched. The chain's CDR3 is CASSPPGTSGTDTQYF. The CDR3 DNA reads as TGTGCCAGCAGCCCCCCCGGGACTAGCGGCACAGATACGCAGTATTTT.

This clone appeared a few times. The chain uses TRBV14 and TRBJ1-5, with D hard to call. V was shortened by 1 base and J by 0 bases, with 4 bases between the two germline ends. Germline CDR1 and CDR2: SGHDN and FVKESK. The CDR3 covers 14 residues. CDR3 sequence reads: CASSQGDSNQPQHF. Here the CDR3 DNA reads TGTGCCAGCAGCCAAGGCGATAGCAATCAGCCCCAGCATTTT.

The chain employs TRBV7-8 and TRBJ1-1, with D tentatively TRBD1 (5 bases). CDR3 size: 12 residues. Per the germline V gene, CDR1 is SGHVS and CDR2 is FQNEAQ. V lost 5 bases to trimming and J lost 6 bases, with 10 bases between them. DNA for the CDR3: TGTGCCAGCAGCCCGCTAGGGGCTGAAGCTTTCTTT. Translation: CASSPLGAEAFF.

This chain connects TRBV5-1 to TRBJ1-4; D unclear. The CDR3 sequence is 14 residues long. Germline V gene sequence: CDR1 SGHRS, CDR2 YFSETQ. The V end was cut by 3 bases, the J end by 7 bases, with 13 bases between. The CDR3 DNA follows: TGCGCCAGCAGCTCTAGGACTCAGAGTGAAAAACTGTTTTTT. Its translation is CASSSRTQSEKLFF.

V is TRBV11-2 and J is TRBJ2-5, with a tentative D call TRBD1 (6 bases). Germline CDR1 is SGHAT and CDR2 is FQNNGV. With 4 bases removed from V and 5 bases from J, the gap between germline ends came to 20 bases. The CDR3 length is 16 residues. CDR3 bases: TGTGCCAGCAGCTACCTAGGGGGTGGCCTTCACGAGACCCAGTACTTC. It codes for CASSYLGGGLHETQYF.

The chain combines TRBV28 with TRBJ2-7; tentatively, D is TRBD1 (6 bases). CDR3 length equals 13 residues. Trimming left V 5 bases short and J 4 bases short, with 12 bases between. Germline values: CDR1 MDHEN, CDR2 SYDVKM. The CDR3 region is CASSPPGAYEQYF. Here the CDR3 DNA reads TGTGCCAGCAGTCCGCCAGGGGCGTACGAGCAGTACTTC.

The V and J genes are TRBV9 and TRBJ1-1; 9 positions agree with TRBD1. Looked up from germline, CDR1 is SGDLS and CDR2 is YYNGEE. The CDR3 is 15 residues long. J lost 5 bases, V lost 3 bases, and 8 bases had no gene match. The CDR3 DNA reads TGTGCCAGCAGCGAGGACGGACAGGGGATTACTGAAGCTTTCTTT. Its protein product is CASSEDGQGITEAFF.

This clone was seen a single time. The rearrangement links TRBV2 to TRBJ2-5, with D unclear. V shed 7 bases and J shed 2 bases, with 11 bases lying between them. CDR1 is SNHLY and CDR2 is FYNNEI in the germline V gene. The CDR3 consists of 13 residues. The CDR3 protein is CASKKAAQETQYF. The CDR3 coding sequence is TGTGCCAGCAAGAAAGCCGCACAAGAGACCCAGTACTTC.

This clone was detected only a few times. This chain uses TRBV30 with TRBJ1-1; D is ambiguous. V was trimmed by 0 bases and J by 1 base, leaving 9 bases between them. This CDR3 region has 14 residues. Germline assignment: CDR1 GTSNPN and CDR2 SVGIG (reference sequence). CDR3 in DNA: TGTGCCTGGAGTGTTGGGCAGGCGAACACTGAAGCTTTCTTT. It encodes CAWSVGQANTEAFF.

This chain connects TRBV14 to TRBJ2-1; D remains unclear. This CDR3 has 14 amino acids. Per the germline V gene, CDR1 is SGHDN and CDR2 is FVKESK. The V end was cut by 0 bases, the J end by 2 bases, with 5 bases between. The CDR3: CASSQDRTYNEQFF. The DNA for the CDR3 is TGTGCCAGCAGCCAAGATCGTACCTACAATGAGCAGTTCTTC.

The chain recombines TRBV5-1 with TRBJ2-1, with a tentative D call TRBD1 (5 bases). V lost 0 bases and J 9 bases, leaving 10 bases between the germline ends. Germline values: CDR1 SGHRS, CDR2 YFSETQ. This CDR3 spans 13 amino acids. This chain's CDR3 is CASSLGDRGEQFF. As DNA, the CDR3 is TGCGCCAGCAGCTTGGGGGATAGGGGTGAGCAGTTCTTC.

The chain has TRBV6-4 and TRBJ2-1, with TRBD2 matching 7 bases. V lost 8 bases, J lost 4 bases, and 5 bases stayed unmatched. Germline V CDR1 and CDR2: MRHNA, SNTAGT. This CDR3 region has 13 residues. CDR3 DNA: TGTGCCAGCGCGGCTAGCGGATACAATGAGCAGTTCTTC. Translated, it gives CASAASGYNEQFF.

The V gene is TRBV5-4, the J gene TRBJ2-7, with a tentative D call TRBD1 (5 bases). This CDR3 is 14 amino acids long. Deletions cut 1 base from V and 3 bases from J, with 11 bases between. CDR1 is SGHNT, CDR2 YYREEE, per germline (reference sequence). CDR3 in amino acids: CASSLLGQDYEQYF. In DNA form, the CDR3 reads TGTGCCAGCAGCTTGCTAGGACAAGACTACGAGCAGTACTTC.

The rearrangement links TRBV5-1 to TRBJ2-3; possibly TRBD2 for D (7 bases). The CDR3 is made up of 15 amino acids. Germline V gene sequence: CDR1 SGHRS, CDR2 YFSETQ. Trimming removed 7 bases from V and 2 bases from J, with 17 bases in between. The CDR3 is CASAHLGGPTDTQYF. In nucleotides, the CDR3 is TGCGCCAGCGCCCACTTGGGGGGGCCCACAGATACGCAGTATTTT.

CDR3 protein: CASSLAGTGGAKETQYF. CDR3 nucleotide sequence: TGTGCCAGCAGCTTAGCGGGGACAGGAGGAGCGAAGGAGACCCAGTACTTC. The rearrangement uses TRBV7-2 and TRBJ2-5, with TRBD1 identical over 8 bases. Germline V gene sequence: CDR1 SGHTA, CDR2 FQGNSA. With V trimmed by 0 bases and J by 5 bases, 11 bases remained unmatched. The length of the CDR3 is 17 residues.

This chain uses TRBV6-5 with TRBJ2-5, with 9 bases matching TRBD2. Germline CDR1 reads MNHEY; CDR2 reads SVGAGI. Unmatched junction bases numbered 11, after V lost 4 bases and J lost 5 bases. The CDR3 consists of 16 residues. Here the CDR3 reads CASSLLASGVGETQYF. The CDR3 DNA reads TGTGCCAGCAGTTTACTGGCTAGCGGGGTCGGTGAGACCCAGTACTTC.

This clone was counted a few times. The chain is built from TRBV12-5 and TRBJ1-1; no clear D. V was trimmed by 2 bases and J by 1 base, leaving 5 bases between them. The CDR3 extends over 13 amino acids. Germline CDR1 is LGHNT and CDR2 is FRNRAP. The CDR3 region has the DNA TGTGCTAGTGGTTTGACAGCGAACACTGAAGCTTTCTTT. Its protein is CASGLTANTEAFF. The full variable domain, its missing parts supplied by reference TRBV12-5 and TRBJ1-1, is DARVTQTPRHKVTEMGQEVTMRCQPILGHNTVFWYRQTMMQGLELLAYFRNRAPLDDSGMPKDRFSAEMPDATLATLKIQPSEPRDSAVYFCASGLTANTEAFFGQGTRLTVV.

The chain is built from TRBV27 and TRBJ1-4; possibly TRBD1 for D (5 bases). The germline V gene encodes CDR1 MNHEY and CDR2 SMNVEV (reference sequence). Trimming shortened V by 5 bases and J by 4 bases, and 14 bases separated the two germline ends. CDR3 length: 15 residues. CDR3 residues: CASSPAGTHNEKLFF. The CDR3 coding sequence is TGTGCCAGCAGTCCAGCCGGGACTCATAATGAAAAACTGTTTTTT.

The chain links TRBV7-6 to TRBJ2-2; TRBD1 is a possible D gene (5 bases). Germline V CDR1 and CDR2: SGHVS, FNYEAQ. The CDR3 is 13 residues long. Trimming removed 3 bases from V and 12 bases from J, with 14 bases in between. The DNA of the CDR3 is TGTGCCAGCAGCTTCGACATGGGGCAAAAGCTGTTTTTT. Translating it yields CASSFDMGQKLFF.

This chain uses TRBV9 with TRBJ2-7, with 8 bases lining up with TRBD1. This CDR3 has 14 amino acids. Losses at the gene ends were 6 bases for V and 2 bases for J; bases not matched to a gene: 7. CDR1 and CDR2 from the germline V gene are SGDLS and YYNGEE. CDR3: CASTYGTGPYEQYF. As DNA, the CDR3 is TGTGCCAGCACCTACGGGACAGGCCCCTACGAGCAGTACTTC.

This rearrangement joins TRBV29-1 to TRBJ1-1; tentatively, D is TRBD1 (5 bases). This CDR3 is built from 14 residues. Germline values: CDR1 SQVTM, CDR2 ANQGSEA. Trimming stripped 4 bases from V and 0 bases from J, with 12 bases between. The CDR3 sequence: CSVAVQGLNTEAFF. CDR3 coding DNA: TGCAGCGTTGCGGTCCAGGGCTTGAACACTGAAGCTTTCTTT.

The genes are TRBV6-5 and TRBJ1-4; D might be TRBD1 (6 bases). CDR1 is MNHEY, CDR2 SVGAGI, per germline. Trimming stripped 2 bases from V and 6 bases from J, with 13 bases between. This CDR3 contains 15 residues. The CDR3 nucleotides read TGTGCCAGCAGTTACACGACAGGCGATCATGAAAAACTGTTTTTT. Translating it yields CASSYTTGDHEKLFF.

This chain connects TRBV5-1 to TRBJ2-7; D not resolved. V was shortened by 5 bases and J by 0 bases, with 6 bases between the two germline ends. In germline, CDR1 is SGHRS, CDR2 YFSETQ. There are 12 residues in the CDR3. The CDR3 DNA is TGCGCCAGCAGGGCCAGCTCCTACGAGCAGTACTTC. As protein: CASRASSYEQYF.